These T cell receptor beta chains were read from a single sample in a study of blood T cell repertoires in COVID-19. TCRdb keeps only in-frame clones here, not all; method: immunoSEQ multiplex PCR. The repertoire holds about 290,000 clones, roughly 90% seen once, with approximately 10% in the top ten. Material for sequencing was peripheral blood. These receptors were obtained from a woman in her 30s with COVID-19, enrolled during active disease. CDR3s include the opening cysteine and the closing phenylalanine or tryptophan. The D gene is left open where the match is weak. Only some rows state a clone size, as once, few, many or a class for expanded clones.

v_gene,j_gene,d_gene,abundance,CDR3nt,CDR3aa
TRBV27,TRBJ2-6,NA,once,TGTGCCAGCAGTCTACTCGCTGGGGCCAACGTCCTGACTTTC,CASSLLAGANVLTF
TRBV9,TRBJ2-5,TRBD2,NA,TGTGCCAGCAGCACCGGGGGGGCCCCAGAGACCCAGTACTTC,CASSTGGAPETQYF
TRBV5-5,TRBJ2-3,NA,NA,TGTGCCAGCAGCTTAGGGGGTAGACCAGATACGCAGTATTTT,CASSLGGRPDTQYF
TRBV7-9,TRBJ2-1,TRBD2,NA,TGTGCCAGCAGCTTAGCGAGCGGGGGGATTCACAATGAGCAGTTCTTC,CASSLASGGIHNEQFF
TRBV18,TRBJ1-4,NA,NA,TGTGCCAGCTCACCCGGGGTGGGTGAAAAACTGTTTTTT,CASSPGVGEKLFF
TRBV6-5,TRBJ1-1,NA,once,TGTGCCAGCAGGGCAGGCTTGGACACTGAAGCTTTCTTT,CASRAGLDTEAFF
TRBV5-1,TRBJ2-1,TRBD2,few,TGCGCCAGCAGCTTGGGCGGGGGGTTCTACAATGAGCAGTTCTTC,CASSLGGGFYNEQFF
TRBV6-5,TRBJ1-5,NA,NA,TGTGCCAGCAGGGGCAGGGCTATCCACAATCAGCCCCAGCATTTT,CASRGRAIHNQPQHF
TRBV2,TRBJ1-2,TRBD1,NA,TGTGCCAGAGAGGTTCCGGGACAGAAATATGGCTACACCTTC,CAREVPGQKYGYTF
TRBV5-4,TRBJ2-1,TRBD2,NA,TGTGCCAGCAGCCCCGGGGCTAGCGGGGGGGCCCTTCCCTACAATGAGCAGTTCTTC,CASSPGASGGALPYNEQFF
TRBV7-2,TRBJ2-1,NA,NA,TGTGCCAGCAGCTTATCCCCGCTAGATGGTGAGCAGTTCTTC,CASSLSPLDGEQFF
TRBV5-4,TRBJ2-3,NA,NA,TGTGCCAGCAGCCGAACCGGGGGGCCCATTCCAGTTACGCAGTATTTT,CASSRTGGPIPVTQYF
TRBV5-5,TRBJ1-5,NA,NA,TGTGCCAGCAGCTTGGCCGGGGGAAATCAGCCCCAGCATTTT,CASSLAGGNQPQHF
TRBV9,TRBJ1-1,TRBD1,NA,TGTGCCAGACCGACAGGGGGAAGGACTTTCTTT,CARPTGGRTFF
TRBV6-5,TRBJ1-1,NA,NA,TGTGCCAGCACCCCGGGAGGCACTGAAGCTTTCTTT,CASTPGGTEAFF
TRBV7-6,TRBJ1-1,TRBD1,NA,TGTGCCAGCAGCCCGGGGACAGCCCGCGGGAACACTGAAGCTTTCTTT,CASSPGTARGNTEAFF
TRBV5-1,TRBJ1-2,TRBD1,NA,TGCGCCAGCAGCTTTGTAGAGGGGGGGACAGGACTTAACTATGGCTACACCTTC,CASSFVEGGTGLNYGYTF
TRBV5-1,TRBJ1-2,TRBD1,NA,TGCGCCAGCAATGAACCGGGACAGAACTATGGCTACACCTTC,CASNEPGQNYGYTF
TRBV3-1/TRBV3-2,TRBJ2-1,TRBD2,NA,TGTGCCAGCAGCCTACCAAAGGGAGCGGGGGGGGGATACAATGAGCAGTTCTTC,CASSLPKGAGGGYNEQFF
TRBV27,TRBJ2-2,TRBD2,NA,TGTGCCAGCAGTTACCGCCCTCTGGGACTAGCCGATGCCGGGGAGCTGTTTTTT,CASSYRPLGLADAGELFF
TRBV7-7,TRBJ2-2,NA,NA,TGTGCCAGCAGCCTCACAGGGATCACCGGGGAGCTGTTTTTT,CASSLTGITGELFF
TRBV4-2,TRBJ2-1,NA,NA,TGTGCCAGCAGCCAAGGCAGTGATGAGCAGTTCTTC,CASSQGSDEQFF
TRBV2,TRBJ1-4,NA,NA,TGTGCCAGCAGTCCTTTAGGGGATAATAATGAAAAACTGTTTTTT,CASSPLGDNNEKLFF
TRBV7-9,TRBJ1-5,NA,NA,TGTGCCAGCAGCTTAACAGGAGGGGATCAGCCCCAGCATTTT,CASSLTGGDQPQHF
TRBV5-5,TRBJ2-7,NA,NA,TGTGCCAGCAGCTTCCTTCACGAGCAGTACTTC,CASSFLHEQYF
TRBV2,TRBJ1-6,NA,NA,TGTGCCAGCAGCCCAGGGTACAATTCACCCCTCCACTTT,CASSPGYNSPLHF
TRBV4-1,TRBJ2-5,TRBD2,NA,TGCGCCAGCAGCTCAAGCCCCCGGGGGGGAGTACGAGAGACCCAGTACTTC,CASSSSPRGGVRETQYF
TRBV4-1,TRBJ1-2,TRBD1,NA,TGCGCCAGCAGCCACCGGGACAGGGGATTAGGAGGCTACACCTTC,CASSHRDRGLGGYTF
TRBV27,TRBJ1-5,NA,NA,TGTGCCAGCAGTCAACAGGGTTCCAATCAGCCCCAGCATTTT,CASSQQGSNQPQHF
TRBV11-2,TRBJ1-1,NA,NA,TGTGCCAGCAGTGCAATCATGAGGAACACTGAAGCTTTCTTT,CASSAIMRNTEAFF
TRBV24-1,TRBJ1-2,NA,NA,TGTGCCACCAGTGATCCTGGGACACTATCCTACACCTTC,CATSDPGTLSYTF
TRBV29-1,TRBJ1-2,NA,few,TGCAGCGTTTTTGGTCAGGCAACCTATGGCTACACCTTC,CSVFGQATYGYTF
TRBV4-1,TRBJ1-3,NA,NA,TGCGCCAGCAGCGAAGATAGGGAGAAGCCCAGGATTGGAAACACCATATATTTT,CASSEDREKPRIGNTIYF
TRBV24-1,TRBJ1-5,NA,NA,TGTGCCACCAGTGATTTTACACATCCTGAGCCCCAGCATTTT,CATSDFTHPEPQHF
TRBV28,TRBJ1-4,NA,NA,TGTGCCAGCAGTCGAACCCCCCTGGGGAGGGAGAATGAAAAACTGTTTTTT,CASSRTPLGRENEKLFF
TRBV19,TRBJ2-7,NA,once,TGTGCCAGTAGTATAGCTCCTCAGGATGTATCTACCTACGAGCAGTACTTC,CASSIAPQDVSTYEQYF
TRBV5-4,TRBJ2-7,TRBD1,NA,TGTGCCAGCAGCGCTGGGACAGGGGCCTACGAGCAGTACTTC,CASSAGTGAYEQYF
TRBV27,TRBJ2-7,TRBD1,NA,TGTGCCAGCAGTTTATCAAGGGGGCCTACCTACGAGCAGTACTTC,CASSLSRGPTYEQYF
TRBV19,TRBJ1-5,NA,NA,TGTGCCAGTACCAATGGCCGAATCCAGCCCCAGCATTTT,CASTNGRIQPQHF
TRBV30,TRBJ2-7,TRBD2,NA,TGTGCCTGGAGTGTACGTAGCGGGGGACCAGGCGAGCAGTACTTC,CAWSVRSGGPGEQYF
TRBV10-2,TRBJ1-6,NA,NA,TGCGCCAGCAGTGAGAGCCTGAACGGTTCACCCCTCCACTTT,CASSESLNGSPLHF
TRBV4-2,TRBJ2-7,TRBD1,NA,TGTGCCAGCAGCCTCCGGACAGGACAGGCCTACGAGCAGTACTTC,CASSLRTGQAYEQYF
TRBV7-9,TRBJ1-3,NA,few,TGTGCCAGCAGCTTCGACAGACACGGAAACACCATATATTTT,CASSFDRHGNTIYF
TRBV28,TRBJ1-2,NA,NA,TGTGCCAGCAGTTCCCCTCCCCCCTACACCTTC,CASSSPPPYTF
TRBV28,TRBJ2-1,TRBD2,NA,TGTGCCAGCAGTTTGGGAGGGGTCAATGAGCAGTTCTTC,CASSLGGVNEQFF
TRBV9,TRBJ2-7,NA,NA,TGTGCGGTGCGTTCCGGGTCGCCCTCCTACGAGCAGTACTTC,CAVRSGSPSYEQYF
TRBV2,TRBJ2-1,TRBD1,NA,TGTGCCAGCAGCGGGACAGGTGGTTGGGATGAGCAGTTCTTC,CASSGTGGWDEQFF
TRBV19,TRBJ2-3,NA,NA,TGTGCCAGTAGTTCTCCGGGCTGGGGGGTTGATACGCAGTATTTT,CASSSPGWGVDTQYF
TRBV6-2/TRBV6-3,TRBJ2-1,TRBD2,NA,TGTGCCAGCAGATACGCCCGGGGGGGAAATGAGCAGTTCTTC,CASRYARGGNEQFF
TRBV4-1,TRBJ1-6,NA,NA,TGCGCCAGCAGCCAATATAAAAGACAGGACGGACCCCTCCACTTT,CASSQYKRQDGPLHF
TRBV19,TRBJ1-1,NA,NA,TGTGCCAGTAGAGTGGGGCTAAACACTGAAGCTTTCTTT,CASRVGLNTEAFF
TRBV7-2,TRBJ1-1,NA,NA,TGTGCCAGCAGCTTTGGTGGTAGTGAAGCTTTCTTT,CASSFGGSEAFF
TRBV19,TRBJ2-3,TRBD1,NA,TGTGCCACCCAGGGGGCGCGCAGCACAGATACGCAGTATTTT,CATQGARSTDTQYF
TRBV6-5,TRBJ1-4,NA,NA,TGTGCCAGCAGTTACAGGGGAACTAATGAAAAACTGTTTTTT,CASSYRGTNEKLFF
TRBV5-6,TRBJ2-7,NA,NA,TGTGCCAGCAGCTTGCAGGACACTCACAAGCAGTACTTC,CASSLQDTHKQYF
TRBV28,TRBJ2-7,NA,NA,TGTGCCAGCAGTTTGGCCAGGCGGGCGTACGGGGGGCAGTACTTC,CASSLARRAYGGQYF
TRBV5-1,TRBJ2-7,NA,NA,TGCGCCAGCAGCTTGCGGGATCCCGGCTACTACTACGAGCAGTACTTC,CASSLRDPGYYYEQYF
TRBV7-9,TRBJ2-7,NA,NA,TGTGCCAGCAGCTTATTCACCTACGAGCAGTACTTC,CASSLFTYEQYF